Presented here are 8 T cell receptor beta chains from one specimen sequenced in a study of persistence of HIV-infected CD4 T cells. Which antigens these TCRs recognize remains unknown. An overlapping HIV-1 Gag peptide pool stimulated these cells at 1 ug/peptide/mL. Sorted nonresponding memory CD4+ T cells were CD40L-negative, CD69-negative, CD45RO-high. This was the immunoSEQ version 4 assay in survey mode. Sequenced by immunoSEQ multiplex PCR; TCRdb stores in-frame clones only, minus some. The profile shows 35,000 to 45,000 clones, more than 70% of them singletons. Sequencing used cultured CD4+ T cells from PBMCs, obtained from a patient who received antiretroviral therapy. These receptor sequences come from an adult with HIV. The donor label of this sample is uncertain.

This chain uses TRBV12-5 with TRBJ1-1; TRBD1 agrees at 8 bases. CDR3 length equals 17 residues. V gave up 5 bases and J gave up 4 bases; unmatched junction bases: 15. CDR1 is LGHNT and CDR2 is FRNRAP in the germline V gene. The CDR3 DNA reads TGTGCTAGTGGTCAGGGCACCCGGACAGGGTGGGGCACTGAAGCTTTCTTT. Translating it yields CASGQGTRTGWGTEAFF.

This chain joins TRBV3-1 (or the pseudogene TRBV3-2) and TRBJ1-1; D uncertain. The CDR3 is 13 amino acids. Germline-derived CDR1 and CDR2 are LGHDT and YNNKEL (reference sequence). V lost 1 base, J lost 5 bases, and 8 bases lay in between. CDR3 DNA sequence: TGTGCCAGCAGCCAAGCGTTTCGGACTGAAGCTTTCTTT. Residues: CASSQAFRTEAFF.

The gene calls are TRBV6-5 and TRBJ1-3; D gene uncertain. Between the trimmed V and J ends, which lost 2 bases and 2 bases, there was a span of 7 bases. This CDR3 is built from 14 residues. Per germline, CDR1 MNHEY and CDR2 SVGAGI. CDR3 sequence reads: CASSYHGAGNTIYF. As DNA, the CDR3 is TGTGCCAGCAGTTACCACGGGGCTGGAAACACCATATATTTT.

This clone occurred once. V and J are TRBV28 and TRBJ1-5; 7 nucleotides line up with TRBD1. With V trimmed by 6 bases and J by 4 bases, 9 bases remained unmatched. Germline-derived CDR1 and CDR2 are MDHEN and SYDVKM. The CDR3 contains 15 residues. CDR3 sequence reads: CASRPGGQRNQPQHF. The CDR3 DNA sequence: TGTGCCAGCAGGCCGGGGGGACAGAGAAATCAGCCCCAGCATTTT.

The J gene is TRBJ1-5, the V gene TRBV29-1, with D maybe TRBD1 (5 bases). The CDR3 length is 11 residues. In germline, CDR1 is SQVTM, CDR2 ANQGSEA. Trimming shortened V by 1 base and J by 11 bases, and 9 bases separated the two germline ends. The CDR3 DNA is TGCAGCGTTGAAGGTTCAGGGACCCAGCATTTT. Its translation: CSVEGSGTQHF.

This clone has just one count. This chain links TRBV9 with TRBJ2-2; tentative D call: TRBD2 (6 bases). The V and J ends lost 1 base and 1 base respectively, with 8 bases between them. Germline V CDR1 and CDR2: SGDLS, YYNGEE. CDR3 length equals 15 residues. CDR3 protein: CASSVLRGNTGELFF. CDR3 DNA sequence: TGTGCCAGCAGCGTATTGCGGGGGAACACCGGGGAGCTGTTTTTT.

The chain recombines TRBV7-9 with TRBJ2-3; 9 nucleotides match TRBD1. Germline CDR1 is SEHNR and CDR2 is FQNEAQ (reference sequence). The CDR3 loop spans 15 amino acids. With 1 base clipped from V and 3 bases from J, the junction kept 2 bases outside the gene matches. The CDR3 DNA reads as TGTGCCAGCAGCTTAGAGGGACAGGGAACAGATACGCAGTATTTT. It translates to CASSLEGQGTDTQYF.

CDR3 coding DNA: TGTGCCAGTACCCCTTTCCGGGCATCGAACACCGGGGAGCTGTTTTTT. It encodes CASTPFRASNTGELFF. V is TRBV19 and J is TRBJ2-2; D unclear. CDR3 length: 16 residues. V shed 7 bases and J shed 0 bases, with 15 bases lying between them. CDR1 and CDR2 (germline): LNHDA, SQIVND (reference sequence).